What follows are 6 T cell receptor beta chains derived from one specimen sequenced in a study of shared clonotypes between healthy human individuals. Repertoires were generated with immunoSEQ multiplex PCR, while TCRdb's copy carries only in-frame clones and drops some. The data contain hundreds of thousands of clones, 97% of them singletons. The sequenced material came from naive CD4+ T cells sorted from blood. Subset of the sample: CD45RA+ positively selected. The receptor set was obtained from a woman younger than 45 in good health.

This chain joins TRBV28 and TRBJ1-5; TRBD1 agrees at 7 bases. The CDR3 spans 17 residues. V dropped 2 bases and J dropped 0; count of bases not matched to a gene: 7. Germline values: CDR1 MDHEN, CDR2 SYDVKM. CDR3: CASSLRQGGYSNQPQHF. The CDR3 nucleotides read TGTGCCAGCAGTTTAAGACAGGGTGGATATAGCAATCAGCCCCAGCATTTT.

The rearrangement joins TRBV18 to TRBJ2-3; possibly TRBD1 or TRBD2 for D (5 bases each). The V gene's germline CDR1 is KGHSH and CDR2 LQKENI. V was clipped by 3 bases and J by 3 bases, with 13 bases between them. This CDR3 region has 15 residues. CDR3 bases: TGTGCCAGCTCACCCACAAATGGGGGAACAGATACGCAGTATTTT. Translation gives CASSPTNGGTDTQYF.

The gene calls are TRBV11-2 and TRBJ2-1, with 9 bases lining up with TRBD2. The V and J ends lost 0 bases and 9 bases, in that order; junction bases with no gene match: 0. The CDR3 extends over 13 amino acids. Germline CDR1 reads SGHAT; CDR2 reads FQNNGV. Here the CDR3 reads CASSLELAGEQFF. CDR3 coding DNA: TGTGCCAGCAGCTTAGAACTAGCGGGTGAGCAGTTCTTC.

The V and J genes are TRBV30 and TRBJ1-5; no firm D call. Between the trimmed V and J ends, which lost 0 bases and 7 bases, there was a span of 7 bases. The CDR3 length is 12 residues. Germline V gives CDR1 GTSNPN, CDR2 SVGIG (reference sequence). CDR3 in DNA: TGTGCCTGGAGTGTGCCGGGGCAGCCCCAGCATTTT. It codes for CAWSVPGQPQHF.

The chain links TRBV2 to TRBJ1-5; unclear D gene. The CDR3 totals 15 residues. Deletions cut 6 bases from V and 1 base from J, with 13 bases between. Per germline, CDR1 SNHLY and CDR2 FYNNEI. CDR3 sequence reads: CASSPLSGSNQPQHF. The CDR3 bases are TGTGCCAGCAGCCCTTTGTCAGGAAGCAATCAGCCCCAGCATTTT. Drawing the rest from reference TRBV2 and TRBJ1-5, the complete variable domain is EPEVTQTPSHQVTQMGQEVILRCVPISNHLYFYWYRQILGQKVEFLVSFYNNEISEKSEIFDDQFSVERPDGSNFTLKIRSTKLEDSAMYFCASSPLSGSNQPQHFGDGTRLSIL.

CDR3 DNA: TGCAGCGTTGATGGTTTGTCCGGCGGCGAGCAGTACTTC. This gives the protein CSVDGLSGGEQYF. J is TRBJ2-7 and V is TRBV29-1; D gene uncertain. CDR3 length equals 13 residues. The germline gives CDR1 SQVTM, CDR2 ANQGSEA. V gave up 3 bases and J gave up 6 bases, with 15 bases separating them.